The entry that follows covers one TCR beta chain sequence. The antigen remains unidentified. CDR3 length equals 15 residues. The germline V gene encodes CDR1 SGHRS and CDR2 YFSETQ. Trimming removed 5 bases from V and 0 bases from J, with 13 bases in between. The data belong to a study of STAT5B mutations in CD4+ large granular lymphocyte leukemia. Study-level results: Main leukemic clonotypes were patient-specific, but about 26% appeared at low frequency elsewhere. 8/27 top patient clones versus 2/35 control clones were TRBV06-family.

The repertoire was sequenced with immunoSEQ multiplex PCR; TCRdb's copy has only in-frame clones and lacks some. This table holds under 40,000 clones, around 84% found once. This chain links TRBV5-1 with TRBJ2-3; D perhaps matches TRBD2 (6 bases). What was sequenced was CD4+ T cells from blood buffy coats. This clonotype was obtained from a human donor in good health. Here the CDR3 reads CASRVTGTSTDTQYF. The CDR3 DNA sequence: TGCGCCAGCAGAGTGACCGGGACTAGCACAGATACGCAGTATTTT.